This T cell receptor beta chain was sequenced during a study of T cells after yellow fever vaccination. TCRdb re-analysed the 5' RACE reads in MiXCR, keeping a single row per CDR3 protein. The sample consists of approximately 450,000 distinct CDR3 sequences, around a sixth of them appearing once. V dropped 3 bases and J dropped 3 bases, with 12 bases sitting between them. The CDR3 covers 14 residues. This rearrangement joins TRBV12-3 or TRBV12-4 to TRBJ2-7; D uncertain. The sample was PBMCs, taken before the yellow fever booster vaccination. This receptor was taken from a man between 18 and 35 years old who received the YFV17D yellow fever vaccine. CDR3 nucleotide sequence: TGTGCCAGCAGTTTCTCGGACCGAAGCTACGAGCAGTACTTC. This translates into CASSFSDRSYEQYF.